A single T cell receptor (beta chain) is shown here with its context. The sample belongs to a study of T cell changes during pregnancy in multiple sclerosis. Trimming took off 0 bases at V and 3 bases at J, with 5 bases between the two ends. Germline CDR1 reads MNHEY; CDR2 reads SMNVEV (reference sequence). There are 13 residues in the CDR3. Assay used: immunoSEQ multiplex PCR; TCRdb lists only in-frame clones, some missing. Among 35,000 to 45,000 clones, nearly 90% were seen once, and the ten largest hold roughly 0.87%. The chain couples TRBV27 to TRBJ1-1; no clear D gene. Here the sequenced sample was CD4+ T cells from peripheral blood mononuclear cells, taken after pregnancy. The receptor comes from a female donor with multiple sclerosis, enrolled in a pregnancy study. The CDR3 DNA reads TGTGCCAGCAGTTTATCGAGGGACACTGAAGCTTTCTTT. Translated, it gives CASSLSRDTEAFF.